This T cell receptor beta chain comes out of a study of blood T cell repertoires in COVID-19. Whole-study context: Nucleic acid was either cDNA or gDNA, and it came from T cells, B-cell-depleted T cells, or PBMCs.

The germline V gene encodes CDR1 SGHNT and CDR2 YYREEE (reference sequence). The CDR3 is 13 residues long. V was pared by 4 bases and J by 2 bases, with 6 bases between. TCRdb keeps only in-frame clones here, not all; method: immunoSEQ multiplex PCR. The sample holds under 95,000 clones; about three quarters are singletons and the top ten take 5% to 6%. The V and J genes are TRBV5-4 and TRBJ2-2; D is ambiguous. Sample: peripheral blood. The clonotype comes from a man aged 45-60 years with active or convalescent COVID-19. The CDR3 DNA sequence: TGTGCCAGCAGCCTAGGAAACACCGGGGAGCTGTTTTTT. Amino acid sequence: CASSLGNTGELFF.